This TCR beta chain comes out of a study of T cell repertoires in cytomegalovirus infection. Looking at the study overall: It can be stated that public TCR beta signatures indicated CMV infection as well as a matching HLA type. Findings of the study overall: Ex vivo, HLA-C-restricted CMV-specific TCR beta clonotypes prevailed over the rest of the response.

TCRdb fed the reads into MiXCR, producing one record per CDR3 protein. Of 200,000 to 250,000 distinct CDR3 sequences in the sample, about 39% were seen once. Trimming shortened V by 4 bases and J by 2 bases, and 12 bases separated the two germline ends. The germline gives CDR1 SGHTA, CDR2 FQGNSA. The CDR3 has 14 amino acids. This clonotype was observed a handful of times. What it recognizes is unknown. The chain has TRBV7-2 and TRBJ2-7; D possibly corresponds to TRBD1 (6 bases). The sequenced sample was CD8+ T cells from cultured PBMCs, obtained from culture after CMV antigen stimulation. This receptor was identified in a human donor in good health (CMV status not recorded). Some clones in this sample may be carry-over from other donors' samples. In DNA form, the CDR3 reads TGTGCCAGCAGCTACCCGGCAGGGGCCTACGAGCAGTACTTC. Protein: CASSYPAGAYEQYF.